This section outlines one T cell receptor beta chain sequence together with its context. These data come from a study of cytomegalovirus exposure and HLA in healthy donors. CDR3 length: 17 residues. From germline, CDR1 is LNHDA and CDR2 SQIVND (reference sequence). The trim removed 3 bases at V and 7 bases at J, leaving 10 bases unmatched. Amplification used 60 Vbeta primers and 13 Jbeta primers. Produced via immunoSEQ multiplex PCR; TCRdb's table is partial and in-frame only. In the table there are around 150,000 clones, about 74% of which are singletons. This TCR was sampled from a woman aged 40 to 50 in good health and CMV-seronegative. What was sequenced was PBMCs. This sequence joins TRBV19 and TRBJ1-6, with TRBD1 identical over 9 bases. The CDR3 is CASSIYTSGTGNSPLHF. The CDR3 DNA follows: TGTGCCAGTAGTATCTACACCTCCGGGACAGGGAATTCACCCCTCCACTTT. Using reference TRBV19 and TRBJ1-6 for the parts outside the CDR3, the full variable domain is DGGITQSPKYLFRKEGQNVTLSCEQNLNHDAMYWYRQDPGQGLRLIYYSQIVNDFQKGDIAEGYSVSREKKESFPLTVTSAQKNPTAFYLCASSIYTSGTGNSPLHFGNGTRLTVT.